These 21 T cell receptor beta chains originate from one sample sequenced in a study of blood T cell repertoires in COVID-19. This table comes from immunoSEQ multiplex PCR, and its TCRdb copy is limited to in-frame clones, with some not included. Among about 49,000 clones, roughly 84% were seen once, and the ten largest hold approximately 15%. The sequenced sample was peripheral blood. Every receptor here comes from a human donor in a cohort sampled during active COVID-19.

This chain joins TRBV6-6 and TRBJ2-5; tentative D call: TRBD2 (6 bases). Germline CDR1 reads MNHNY; CDR2 reads SVGAGI (reference sequence). Trimming shortened V by 4 bases and J by 2 bases, and 11 bases separated the two germline ends. The CDR3 contains 14 residues. CDR3 sequence reads: CASSLGGVQETQYF. CDR3 nucleotide sequence: TGTGCCAGCAGTTTAGGCGGGGTTCAAGAGACCCAGTACTTC.

This clone was recorded once. The V gene is TRBV4-1, the J gene TRBJ2-1, with 8 nucleotides matching TRBD2. The CDR3 is 18 amino acids. In germline, CDR1 is MGHRA, CDR2 YSYEKL. Trimming at V came to 0 bases and at J to 0 bases, leaving 7 bases not matched to a gene. The CDR3 coding sequence is TGCGCCAGCAGCCAAGATAGGAATAGCGGGGTCTCCTACAATGAGCAGTTCTTC. This translates into CASSQDRNSGVSYNEQFF.

This clone was seen only once. The chain links TRBV25-1 to TRBJ2-5, with a possible D match to TRBD1 (5 bases). Trimming stripped 5 bases from V and 5 bases from J, with 12 bases between. Germline values: CDR1 MGHDK, CDR2 SYGVNS. The CDR3 runs 13 residues. As DNA, the CDR3 is TGTGCCAGCAGTCCCTTGGGGCGGGAGACCCAGTACTTC. Translation: CASSPLGRETQYF.

This clone appeared a single time. V usage is TRBV5-1 and J usage is TRBJ2-3; possible D gene TRBD1, 6 bases. CDR3 length: 16 residues. Trimming took 5 bases from V and 0 from J, leaving 16 bases between them. Germline V gene data show CDR1 as SGHRS and CDR2 as YFSETQ. The CDR3 bases are TGCGCCAGCAGACCCGGACAGCCCTCTAGCACAGATACGCAGTATTTT. It is translated as CASRPGQPSSTDTQYF. Drawing the rest from reference TRBV5-1 and TRBJ2-3, the complete variable domain is KAGVTQTPRYLIKTRGQQVTLSCSPISGHRSVSWYQQTPGQGLQFLFEYFSETQRNKGNFPGRFSGRQFSNSRSEMNVSTLELGDSALYLCASRPGQPSSTDTQYFGPGTRLTVL.

This clone was counted once. CDR3 loop: CASTQGARGEAFF. The CDR3 nucleotides read TGTGCCAGCACGCAGGGGGCCAGGGGTGAAGCTTTCTTT. This sequence joins TRBV6-5 and TRBJ1-1; 8 nucleotides agree with TRBD1. The CDR3 has 13 residues. J lost 7 bases, V lost 7 bases, and 8 bases had no gene match. Germline V lookup: CDR1 MNHEY, CDR2 SVGAGI.

Worth noting for this clone: The sample contains more than one DNA sequence encoding this CDR3. V is TRBV7-3 and J is TRBJ1-1; D not resolved. There are 13 residues in the CDR3. Between the trimmed V and J ends, which lost 0 bases and 1 base, there was a span of 3 bases. Germline CDR1 and CDR2: SGHTA and FQGTGA. CDR3 residues: CASSLTANTEAFF. CDR3 DNA: TGTGCCAGCAGCTTAACAGCGAACACTGAAGCTTTCTTT.

The genes are TRBV6-2 or TRBV6-3 and TRBJ2-1; 11 bases agree with TRBD2. This CDR3 spans 15 amino acids. V shed 5 bases and J 7 bases; nucleotides not matched to a gene: 7. The germline CDR1 and CDR2 sequences are MNHEY and SVGEGT. The CDR3 loop is CASSHNVAGGNEQFF. In nucleotides, the CDR3 is TGTGCCAGCAGTCATAACGTAGCGGGGGGGAATGAGCAGTTCTTC.

The chain links TRBV19 to TRBJ2-3, with 12 bases fitting TRBD2. This CDR3 contains 16 residues. After removal of 9 bases from V and 3 bases from J, the junction contained 10 bases not matched to a gene. Looked up from germline, CDR1 is LNHDA and CDR2 is SQIVND (reference sequence). The CDR3 DNA sequence: TGTGCCAGCTCAGCTCTAGCGGGAGGGAGTACAGATACGCAGTATTTT. Protein sequence: CASSALAGGSTDTQYF.

J is TRBJ2-7 and V is TRBV3-1 (or the pseudogene TRBV3-2); no clear D gene. Trimming removed 3 bases at V and 1 base at J, with 4 bases between. The CDR3 is 12 amino acids. Germline V CDR1 and CDR2: LGHDT, YNNKEL (reference sequence). Written as DNA, the CDR3 is TGTGCCAGCAGCCACAGATCCTACGAGCAGTACTTC. Protein sequence: CASSHRSYEQYF.

This chain uses TRBV5-1 with TRBJ2-7; tentatively, D is TRBD1 (6 bases). Germline values: CDR1 SGHRS, CDR2 YFSETQ. This CDR3 has 15 residues. Trimming shortened V by 0 bases and J by 5 bases, and 15 bases separated the two germline ends. CDR3 sequence: CASSLDFRGSNEQYF. The CDR3, as DNA: TGCGCCAGCAGCTTGGACTTCAGGGGAAGCAACGAGCAGTACTTC.

The chain uses TRBV29-1 and TRBJ2-7, with TRBD1 matching over 8 bases. Unmatched junction bases numbered 12, after V lost 6 bases and J lost 2 bases. Germline V CDR1 and CDR2: SQVTM, ANQGSEA. CDR3 size: 15 residues. CDR3 protein: CSVAFTGTGAYEQYF. CDR3 in DNA: TGCAGCGTCGCATTCACCGGGACAGGCGCCTACGAGCAGTACTTC.

This clone was counted only a few times. This chain links TRBV2 with TRBJ2-7; 11 nucleotides line up with TRBD1. Germline-derived CDR1 and CDR2 are SNHLY and FYNNEI. The CDR3 runs 14 residues. With 4 bases clipped from V and 3 bases from J, the junction kept 2 bases outside the gene matches. The CDR3, as DNA: TGTGCCAGCAGTGCGGACAGGGGGCACTACGAGCAGTACTTC. Translated: CASSADRGHYEQYF.

The V and J genes are TRBV30 and TRBJ2-5; 8 nucleotides align to TRBD1. CDR3 length equals 13 residues. Germline CDR1 GTSNPN, CDR2 SVGIG (reference sequence). The junction had 7 bases not matched to a gene; V was cut back by 4 bases and J by 6 bases. CDR3 sequence reads: CAWKGTGVKTQYF. CDR3 coding DNA: TGTGCCTGGAAGGGGACAGGAGTAAAGACCCAGTACTTC.

V usage is TRBV2 and J usage is TRBJ2-2; TRBD1 is a possible D gene (5 bases). V lost 8 bases to trimming and J lost 1 base, with 17 bases between them. This CDR3 comprises 16 residues. CDR1 is SNHLY, CDR2 FYNNEI, per germline. The CDR3 sequence: CASSELGHLNTGELFF. CDR3 sequence (DNA): TGTGCCAGCTCAGAGTTAGGACATTTGAACACCGGGGAGCTGTTTTTT.

The chain joins TRBV5-6 to TRBJ2-7; TRBD2 might be the D (5 bases). CDR1 SGHDT and CDR2 YYEEEE come from the germline V gene. The length of the CDR3 is 13 residues. The V end lost 2 bases, the J end lost 3 bases, and 9 bases lay between the germline ends. CDR3 in DNA: TGTGCCAGCAGCTTAGAGGGAGACTACGAGCAGTACTTC. This gives the protein CASSLEGDYEQYF.

The chain joins TRBV27 to TRBJ1-1; D may be TRBD1 (6 bases). The CDR3 consists of 16 residues. V lost 7 bases and J lost 2, with 20 bases in between. The germline CDR1 and CDR2 sequences are MNHEY and SMNVEV (reference sequence). The CDR3, as DNA: TGTGCCAGCACCTCCCGGGGGGGGGCGATAAACACTGAAGCTTTCTTT. Its translation: CASTSRGGAINTEAFF.

The DNA of the CDR3 is TGTGCCAGCAGCGAAAGACAGGTTGGTGACACCTTC. Amino acids: CASSERQVGDTF. The chain recombines TRBV2 with TRBJ1-2; TRBD1 might be the D (6 bases). The CDR3 has 12 residues. Germline values: CDR1 SNHLY, CDR2 FYNNEI. Trimming removed 6 bases from V and 12 bases from J, with 17 bases in between.

The chain recombines TRBV9 with TRBJ1-3; the D gene is possibly TRBD1 (6 bases). Trimming stripped 2 bases from V and 0 bases from J, with 15 bases between. The CDR3 length is 17 residues. Germline V gene sequence: CDR1 SGDLS, CDR2 YYNGEE. The CDR3 DNA is TGTGCCAGCAGCGTGGGATTACAGGGAAGCTCTGGAAACACCATATATTTT. This sequence encodes CASSVGLQGSSGNTIYF.

This clone occurred a few times. CDR3 region: CASSTSGGSTDTQYF. The CDR3 coding sequence is TGTGCCAGTAGTACTAGCGGGGGGAGCACAGATACGCAGTATTTT. The V gene is TRBV19, the J gene TRBJ2-3; 11 bases map to TRBD2. CDR1 and CDR2 (germline): LNHDA, SQIVND (reference sequence). V was clipped by 4 bases and J by 0 bases; unmatched bases: 0. The CDR3 length is 15 residues.

The rearrangement uses TRBV7-3 and TRBJ2-2; 8 bases are shared with TRBD2. From germline, CDR1 is SGHTA and CDR2 FQGTGA. The CDR3 consists of 15 residues. V lost 5 bases and J lost 4; bases outside the gene matches: 6. The CDR3 DNA reads as TGTGCCAGCAGCCCCGGACTAGCAGGCACCGGGGAGCTGTTTTTT. Translation: CASSPGLAGTGELFF.

CDR3 amino acids: CASRNRQGRSSDTQYF. CDR3 coding DNA: TGCGCCAGCAGAAATAGACAGGGGAGGAGTTCAGATACGCAGTATTTT. The chain uses TRBV5-1 and TRBJ2-3; 8 bases align to TRBD1. The CDR3 runs to 16 residues. CDR1 and CDR2 (germline): SGHRS, YFSETQ. Trimming took 5 bases from V and 4 from J; bases not matched to a gene: 12.